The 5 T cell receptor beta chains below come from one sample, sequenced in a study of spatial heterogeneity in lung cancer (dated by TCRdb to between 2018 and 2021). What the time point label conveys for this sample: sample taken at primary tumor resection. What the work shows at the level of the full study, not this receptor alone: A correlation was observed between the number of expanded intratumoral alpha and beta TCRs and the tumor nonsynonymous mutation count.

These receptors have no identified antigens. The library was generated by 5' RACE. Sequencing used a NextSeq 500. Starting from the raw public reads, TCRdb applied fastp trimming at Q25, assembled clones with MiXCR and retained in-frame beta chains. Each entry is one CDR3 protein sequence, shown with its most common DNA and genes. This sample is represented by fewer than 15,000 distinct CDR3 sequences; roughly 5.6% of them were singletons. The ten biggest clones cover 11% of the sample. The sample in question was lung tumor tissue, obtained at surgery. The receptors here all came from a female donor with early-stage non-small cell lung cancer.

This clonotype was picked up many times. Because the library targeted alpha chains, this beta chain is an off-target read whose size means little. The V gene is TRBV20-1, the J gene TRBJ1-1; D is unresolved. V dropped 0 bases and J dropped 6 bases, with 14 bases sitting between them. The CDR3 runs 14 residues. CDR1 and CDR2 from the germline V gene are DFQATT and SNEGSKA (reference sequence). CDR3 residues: CSARDRVRASEAFF. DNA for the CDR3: TGCAGTGCTAGAGATCGGGTGAGAGCTTCTGAAGCTTTCTTT.

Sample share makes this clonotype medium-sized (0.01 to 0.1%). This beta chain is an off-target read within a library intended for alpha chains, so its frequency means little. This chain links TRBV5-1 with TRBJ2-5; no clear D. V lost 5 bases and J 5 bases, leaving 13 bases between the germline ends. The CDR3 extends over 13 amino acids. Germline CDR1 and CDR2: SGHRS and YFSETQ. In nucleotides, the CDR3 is TGCGCCAGCAGTTCCTGGCCTGAGGAGACCCAGTACTTC. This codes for CASSSWPEETQYF.

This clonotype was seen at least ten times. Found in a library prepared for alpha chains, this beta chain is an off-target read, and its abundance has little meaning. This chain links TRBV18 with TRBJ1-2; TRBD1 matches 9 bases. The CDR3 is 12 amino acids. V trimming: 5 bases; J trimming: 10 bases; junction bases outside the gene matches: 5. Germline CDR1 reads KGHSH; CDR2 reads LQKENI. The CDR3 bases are TGTGCCAGCTCAAGGGACAGGGTCGACTACACCTTC. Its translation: CASSRDRVDYTF.

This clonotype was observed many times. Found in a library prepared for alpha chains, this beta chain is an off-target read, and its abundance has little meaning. The DNA of the CDR3 is TGTGCCAGCAGCCGGGACAGGGGTGCAGATACGCAGTATTTT. Protein sequence: CASSRDRGADTQYF. The rearrangement joins TRBV7-2 to TRBJ2-3; 10 positions match TRBD1. CDR3 size: 14 residues. Germline V gene lookup returns CDR1 SGHTA and CDR2 FQGNSA. With 5 bases clipped from V and 4 bases from J, the junction kept 3 bases outside the gene matches.

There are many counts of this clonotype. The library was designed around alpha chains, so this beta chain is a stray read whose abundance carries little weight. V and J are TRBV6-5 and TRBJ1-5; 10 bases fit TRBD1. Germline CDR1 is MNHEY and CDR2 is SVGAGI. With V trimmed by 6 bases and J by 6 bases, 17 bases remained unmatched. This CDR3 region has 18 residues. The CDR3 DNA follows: TGTGCCAGCAGACCCCTGACCGGGACAGGGGATCGAAGTCAGCCCCAGCATTTT. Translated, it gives CASRPLTGTGDRSQPQHF.